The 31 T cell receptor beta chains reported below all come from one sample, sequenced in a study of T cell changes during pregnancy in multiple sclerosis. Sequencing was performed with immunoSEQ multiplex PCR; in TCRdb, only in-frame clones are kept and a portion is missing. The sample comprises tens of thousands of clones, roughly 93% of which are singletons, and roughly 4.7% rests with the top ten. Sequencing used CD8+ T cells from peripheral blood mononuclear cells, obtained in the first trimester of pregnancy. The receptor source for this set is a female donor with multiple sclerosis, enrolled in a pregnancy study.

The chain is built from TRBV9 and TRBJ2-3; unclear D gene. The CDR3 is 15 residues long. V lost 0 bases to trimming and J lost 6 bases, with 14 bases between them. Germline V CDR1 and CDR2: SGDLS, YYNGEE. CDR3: CASSVETGLGDTQYF. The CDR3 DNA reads TGTGCCAGCAGCGTAGAGACGGGTTTAGGTGATACGCAGTATTTT.

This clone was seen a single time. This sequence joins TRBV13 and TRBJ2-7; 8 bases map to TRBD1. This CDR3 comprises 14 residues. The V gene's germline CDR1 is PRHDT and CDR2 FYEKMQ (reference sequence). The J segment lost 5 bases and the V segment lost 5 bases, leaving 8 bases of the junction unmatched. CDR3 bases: TGTGCCAGCAGCCAACGGACAGGGATACACGAGCAGTACTTC. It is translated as CASSQRTGIHEQYF.

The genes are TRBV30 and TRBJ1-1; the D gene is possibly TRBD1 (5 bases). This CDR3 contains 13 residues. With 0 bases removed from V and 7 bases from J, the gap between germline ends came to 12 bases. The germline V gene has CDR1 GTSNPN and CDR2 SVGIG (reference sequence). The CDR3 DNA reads TGTGCCTGGAGTGTGGAGGGGTGGAGTGAAGCTTTCTTT. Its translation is CAWSVEGWSEAFF.

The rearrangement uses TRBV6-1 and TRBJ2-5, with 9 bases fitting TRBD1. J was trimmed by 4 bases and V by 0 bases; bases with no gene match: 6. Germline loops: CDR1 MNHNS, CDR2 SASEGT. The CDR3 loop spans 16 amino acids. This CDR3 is CASSEALWTGVETQYF. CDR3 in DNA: TGTGCCAGCAGTGAAGCGCTATGGACAGGGGTAGAGACCCAGTACTTC.

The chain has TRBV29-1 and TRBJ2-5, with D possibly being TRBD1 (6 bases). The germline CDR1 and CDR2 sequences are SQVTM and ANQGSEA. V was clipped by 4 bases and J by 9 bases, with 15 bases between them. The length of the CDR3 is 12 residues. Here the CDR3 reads CSVAGRGFPQYF. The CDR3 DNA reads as TGCAGCGTTGCCGGCAGGGGCTTCCCCCAGTACTTC.

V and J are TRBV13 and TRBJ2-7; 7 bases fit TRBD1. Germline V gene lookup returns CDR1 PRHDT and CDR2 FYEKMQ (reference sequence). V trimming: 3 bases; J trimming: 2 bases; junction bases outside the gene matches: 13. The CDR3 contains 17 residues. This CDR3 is CASSLKARGGLTYEQYF. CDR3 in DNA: TGTGCCAGCAGCTTGAAAGCGAGAGGGGGCCTCACCTACGAGCAGTACTTC.

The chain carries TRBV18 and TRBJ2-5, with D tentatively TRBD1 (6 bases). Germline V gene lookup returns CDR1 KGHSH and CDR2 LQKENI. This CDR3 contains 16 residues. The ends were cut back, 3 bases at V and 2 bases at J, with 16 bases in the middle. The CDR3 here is CASSPQGRYLQETQYF. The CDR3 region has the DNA TGTGCCAGCTCACCTCAGGGGCGGTACCTACAAGAGACCCAGTACTTC. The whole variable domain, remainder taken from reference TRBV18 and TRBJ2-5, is NAGVMQNPRHLVRRRGQEARLRCSPMKGHSHVYWYRQLPEEGLKFMVYLQKENIIDESGMPKERFSAEFPKEGPSILRIQQVVRGDSAAYFCASSPQGRYLQETQYFGPGTRLLVL.

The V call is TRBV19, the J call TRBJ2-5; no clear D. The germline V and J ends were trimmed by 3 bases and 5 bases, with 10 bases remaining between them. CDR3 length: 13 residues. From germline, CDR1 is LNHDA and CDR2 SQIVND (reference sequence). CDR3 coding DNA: TGTGCCAGTAGTATCGCCGACGGGGAGACCCAGTACTTC. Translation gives CASSIADGETQYF.

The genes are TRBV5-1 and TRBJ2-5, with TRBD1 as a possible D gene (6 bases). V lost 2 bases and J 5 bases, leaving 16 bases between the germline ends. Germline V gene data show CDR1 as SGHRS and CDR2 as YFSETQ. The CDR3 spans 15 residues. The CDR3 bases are TGCGCCAGCAGCTTTACAGGGTCGGGAAAGGAGACCCAGTACTTC. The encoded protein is CASSFTGSGKETQYF.

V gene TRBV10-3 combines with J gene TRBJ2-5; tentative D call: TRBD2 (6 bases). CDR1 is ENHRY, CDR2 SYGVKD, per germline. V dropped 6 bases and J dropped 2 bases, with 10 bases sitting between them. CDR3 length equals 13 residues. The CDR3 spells CAIRGGGQETQYF. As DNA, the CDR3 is TGTGCCATCAGGGGGGGTGGTCAAGAGACCCAGTACTTC.

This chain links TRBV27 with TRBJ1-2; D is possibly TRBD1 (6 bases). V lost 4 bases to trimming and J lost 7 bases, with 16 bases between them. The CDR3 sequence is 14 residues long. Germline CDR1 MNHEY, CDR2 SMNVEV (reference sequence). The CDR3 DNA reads TGTGCCAGCAGTTGGGGACAACTTGCCAGTGGCTACACCTTC. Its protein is CASSWGQLASGYTF.

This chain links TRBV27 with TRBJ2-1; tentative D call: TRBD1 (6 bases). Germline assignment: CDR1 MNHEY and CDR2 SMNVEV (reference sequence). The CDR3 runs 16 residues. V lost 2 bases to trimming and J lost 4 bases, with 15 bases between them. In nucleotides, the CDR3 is TGTGCCAGCAGTTTAGTAGGGGGTGATACATACAATGAGCAGTTCTTC. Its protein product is CASSLVGGDTYNEQFF.

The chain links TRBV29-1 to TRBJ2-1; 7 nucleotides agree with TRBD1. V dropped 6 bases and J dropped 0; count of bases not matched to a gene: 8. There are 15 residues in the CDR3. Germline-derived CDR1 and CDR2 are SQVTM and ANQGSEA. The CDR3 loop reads CSVSQTGSSYNEQFF. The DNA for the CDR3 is TGCAGCGTCTCCCAGACAGGGAGCTCCTACAATGAGCAGTTCTTC.

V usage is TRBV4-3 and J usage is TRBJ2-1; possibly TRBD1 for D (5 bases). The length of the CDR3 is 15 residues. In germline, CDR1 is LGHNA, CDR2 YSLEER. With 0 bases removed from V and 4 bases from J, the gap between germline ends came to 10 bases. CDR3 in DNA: TGCGCCAGCAGCCAAGATGGGAACAGGTACAATGAGCAGTTCTTC. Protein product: CASSQDGNRYNEQFF.

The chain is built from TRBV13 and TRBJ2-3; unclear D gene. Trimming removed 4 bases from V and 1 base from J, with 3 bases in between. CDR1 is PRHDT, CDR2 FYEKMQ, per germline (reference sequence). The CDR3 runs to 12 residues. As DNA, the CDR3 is TGTGCCAGCAGCTCCGGCACAGATACGCAGTATTTT. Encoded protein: CASSSGTDTQYF.

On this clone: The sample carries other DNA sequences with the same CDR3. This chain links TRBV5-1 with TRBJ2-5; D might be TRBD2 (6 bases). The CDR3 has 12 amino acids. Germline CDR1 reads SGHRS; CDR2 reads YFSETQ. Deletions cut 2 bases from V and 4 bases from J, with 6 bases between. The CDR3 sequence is CASSLAGETQYF. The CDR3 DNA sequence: TGCGCCAGCAGCTTAGCGGGAGAGACCCAGTACTTC.

The CDR3 DNA follows: TGCAGCGTTGATGTGGGCCCCGCTAGCACAGATACGCAGTATTTT. Translation gives CSVDVGPASTDTQYF. The chain combines TRBV29-1 with TRBJ2-3; D gene uncertain. V lost 3 bases and J 0 bases, leaving 13 bases between the germline ends. Germline lookup yields CDR1 SQVTM and CDR2 ANQGSEA. The CDR3 runs 15 residues.

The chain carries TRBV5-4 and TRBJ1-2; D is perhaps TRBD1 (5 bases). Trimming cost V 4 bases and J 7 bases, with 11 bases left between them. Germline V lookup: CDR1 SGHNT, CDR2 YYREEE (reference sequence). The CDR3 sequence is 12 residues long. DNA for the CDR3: TGTGCCAGCAGCATAGGGGTATCTGGCTACACCTTC. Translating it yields CASSIGVSGYTF.

CDR3 protein: CASSEWDLSSYNEQFF. CDR3 sequence (DNA): TGTGCCAGCAGTGAATGGGACTTAAGCTCCTACAATGAGCAGTTCTTC. The chain combines TRBV25-1 with TRBJ2-1, with a weak D call TRBD2 (6 bases). There are 16 residues in the CDR3. Looked up from germline, CDR1 is MGHDK and CDR2 is SYGVNS. The V end was cut by 1 base, the J end by 0 bases, with 10 bases between.

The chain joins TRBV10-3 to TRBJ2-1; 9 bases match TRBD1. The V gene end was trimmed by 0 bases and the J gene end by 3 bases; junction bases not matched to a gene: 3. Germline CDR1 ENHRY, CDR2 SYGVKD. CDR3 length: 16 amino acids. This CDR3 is CAISESTGGVYNEQFF. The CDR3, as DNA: TGTGCCATCAGTGAGTCGACAGGGGGAGTCTACAATGAGCAGTTCTTC.

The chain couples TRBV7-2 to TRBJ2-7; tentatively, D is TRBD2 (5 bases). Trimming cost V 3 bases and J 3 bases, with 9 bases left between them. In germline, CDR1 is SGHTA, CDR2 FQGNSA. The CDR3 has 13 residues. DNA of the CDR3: TGTGCCAGCAGCTTCAGTGGGAGCTACGAGCAGTACTTC. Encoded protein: CASSFSGSYEQYF.

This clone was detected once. This CDR3 reads CASTGQSVHNEQFF. The CDR3, as DNA: TGTGCCAGCACCGGACAGTCCGTACACAATGAGCAGTTCTTC. The chain combines TRBV28 with TRBJ2-1; weak D call: TRBD1 (6 bases). The CDR3 runs to 14 residues. From germline, CDR1 is MDHEN and CDR2 SYDVKM. Trimming stripped 7 bases from V and 5 bases from J, with 15 bases between.

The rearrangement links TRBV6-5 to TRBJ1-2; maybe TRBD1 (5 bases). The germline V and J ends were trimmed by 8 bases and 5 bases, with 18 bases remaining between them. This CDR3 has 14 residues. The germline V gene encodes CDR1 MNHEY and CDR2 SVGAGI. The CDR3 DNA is TGTGCCAGCTTTAAGGGGTCCCAAGGGTATGGCTACACCTTC. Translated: CASFKGSQGYGYTF.

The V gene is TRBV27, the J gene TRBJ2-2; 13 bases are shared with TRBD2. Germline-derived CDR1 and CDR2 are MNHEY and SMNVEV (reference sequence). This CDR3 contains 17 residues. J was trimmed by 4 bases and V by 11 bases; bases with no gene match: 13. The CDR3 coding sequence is TGTGCCTCTAAGTTACGGACTAGCGGGAGTGGCACCGGGGAGCTGTTTTTT. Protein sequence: CASKLRTSGSGTGELFF.

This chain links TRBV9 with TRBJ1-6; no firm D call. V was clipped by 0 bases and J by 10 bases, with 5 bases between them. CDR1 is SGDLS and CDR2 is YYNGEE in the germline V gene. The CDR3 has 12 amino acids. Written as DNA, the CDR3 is TGTGCCAGCAGCGTAGGAGGATCACCCCTCCACTTT. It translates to CASSVGGSPLHF.

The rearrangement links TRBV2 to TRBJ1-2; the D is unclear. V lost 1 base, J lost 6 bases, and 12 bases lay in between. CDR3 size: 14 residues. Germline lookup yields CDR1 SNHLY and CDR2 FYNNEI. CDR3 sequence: CASSEGRQVDGYTF. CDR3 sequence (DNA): TGTGCCAGCAGTGAAGGTCGACAAGTGGATGGCTACACCTTC.

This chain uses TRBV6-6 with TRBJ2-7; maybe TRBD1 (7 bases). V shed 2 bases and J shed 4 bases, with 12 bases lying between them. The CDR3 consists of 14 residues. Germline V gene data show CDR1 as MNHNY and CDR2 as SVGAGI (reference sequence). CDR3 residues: CASSYVQGTYEQYF. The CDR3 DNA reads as TGTGCCAGCAGTTACGTACAGGGGACTTACGAGCAGTACTTC.

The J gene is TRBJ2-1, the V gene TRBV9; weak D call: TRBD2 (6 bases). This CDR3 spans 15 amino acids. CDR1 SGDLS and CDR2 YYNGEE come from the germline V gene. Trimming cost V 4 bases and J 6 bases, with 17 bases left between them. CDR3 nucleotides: TGTGCCAGCAGCCCCCGACGACTAGGAGGCAATGAGCAGTTCTTC. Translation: CASSPRRLGGNEQFF.

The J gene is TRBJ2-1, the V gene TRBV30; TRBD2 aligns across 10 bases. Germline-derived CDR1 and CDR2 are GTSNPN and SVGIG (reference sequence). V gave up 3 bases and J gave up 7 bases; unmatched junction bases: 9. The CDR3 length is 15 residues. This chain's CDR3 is CAWRWASGSGNEQFF. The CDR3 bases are TGTGCCTGGAGGTGGGCTAGCGGGAGCGGTAATGAGCAGTTCTTC. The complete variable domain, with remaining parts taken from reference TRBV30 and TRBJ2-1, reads SQTIHQWPATLVQPVGSPLSLECTVEGTSNPNLYWYRQAAGRGLQLLFYSVGIGQISSEVPQNLSASRPQDRQFILSSKKLLLSDSGFYLCAWRWASGSGNEQFFGPGTRLTVL.

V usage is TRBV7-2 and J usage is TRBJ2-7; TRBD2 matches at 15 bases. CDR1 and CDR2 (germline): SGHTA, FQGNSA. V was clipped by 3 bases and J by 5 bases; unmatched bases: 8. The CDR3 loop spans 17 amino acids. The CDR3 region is CASSFTPGTSGGHEQYF. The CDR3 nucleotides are TGTGCCAGCAGCTTCACCCCCGGGACTAGCGGGGGGCACGAGCAGTACTTC.

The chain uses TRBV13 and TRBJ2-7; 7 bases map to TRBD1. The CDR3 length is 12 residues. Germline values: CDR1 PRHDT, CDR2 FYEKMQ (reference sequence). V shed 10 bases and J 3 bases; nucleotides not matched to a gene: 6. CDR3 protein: CATTGARYEQYF. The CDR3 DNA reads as TGTGCCACCACAGGGGCGCGCTACGAGCAGTACTTC.